These 26 T cell receptor beta chains were all obtained from the same sample, sequenced in a study of cytomegalovirus exposure and HLA in healthy donors. Amplification used 60 Vbeta primers and 13 Jbeta primers. Profiling relied on immunoSEQ multiplex PCR, and the TCRdb table lists in-frame clones only, not all of them. The sample records roughly 170,000 clones, around 80% being singletons. Sequencing input: PBMCs. The receptors here all came from a man aged 18-30 years in good health and CMV-seronegative.

This chain connects TRBV7-9 to TRBJ1-6; D not resolved. CDR1 is SEHNR and CDR2 is FQNEAQ in the germline V gene (reference sequence). This CDR3 has 15 amino acids. The V end lost 6 bases, the J end lost 7 bases, and 16 bases lay between the germline ends. CDR3 sequence reads: CASSFIDTLNSPLHF. CDR3 bases: TGTGCCAGCAGTTTTATCGACACGCTAAATTCACCCCTCCACTTT. Combining the CDR3 with reference TRBV7-9 and TRBJ1-6 gives the whole variable domain DTGVSQNPRHKITKRGQNVTFRCDPISEHNRLYWYRQTLGQGPEFLTYFQNEAQLEKSRLLSDRFSAERPKGSFSTLEIQRTEQGDSAMYLCASSFIDTLNSPLHFGNGTRLTVT.

V is TRBV7-9 and J is TRBJ2-1; D ambiguous. The CDR3 is 14 residues long. CDR1 SEHNR and CDR2 FQNEAQ come from the germline V gene (reference sequence). V was cut by 5 bases and J by 0 bases, with 8 bases left in between. DNA of the CDR3: TGTGCCAGCAGCCACGGTAGCTCCTACAATGAGCAGTTCTTC. Amino acids: CASSHGSSYNEQFF.

V is TRBV7-8 and J is TRBJ2-1; tentatively, D is TRBD2 (6 bases). Trimming shortened V by 7 bases and J by 6 bases, and 13 bases separated the two germline ends. This CDR3 has 13 amino acids. Looked up from germline, CDR1 is SGHVS and CDR2 is FQNEAQ. In nucleotides, the CDR3 is TGTGCCAGCACCGTTGGGGACTTCAATGAGCAGTTCTTC. It yields the protein CASTVGDFNEQFF.

In DNA form, the CDR3 reads TGTGGTGTTGGCCGGACAGAACGGAACACTGAAGCTTTCTTT. As protein: CGVGRTERNTEAFF. The chain links TRBV15 to TRBJ1-1; perhaps TRBD1 as D (6 bases). Germline CDR1 and CDR2: LNHNV and YYDKDF (reference sequence). The CDR3 loop spans 14 amino acids. Filled out from reference TRBV15 and TRBJ1-1, the complete variable domain reads DAMVIQNPRYQVTQFGKPVTLSCSQTLNHNVMYWYQQKSSQAPKLLFHYYDKDFNNEADTPDNFQSRRPNTSFCFLDIRSPGLGDTAMYLCGVGRTERNTEAFFGQGTRLTVV.

As for this clone: Other DNA variants within this sample encode the same CDR3. The chain recombines TRBV27 with TRBJ2-7; TRBD2 matches at 8 bases. This CDR3 has 16 residues. Germline values: CDR1 MNHEY, CDR2 SMNVEV (reference sequence). J was trimmed by 3 bases and V by 0 bases; bases with no gene match: 7. The CDR3 DNA is TGTGCCAGCAGTTTATCCCCGACGGGAGGGGGCTACGAGCAGTACTTC. This translates into CASSLSPTGGGYEQYF.

Only a few counts were recorded for this clone. The rearrangement uses TRBV19 and TRBJ1-1; D is ambiguous. The CDR3 is made up of 13 amino acids. V dropped 7 bases and J dropped 1 base, with 10 bases sitting between them. Germline V gene lookup returns CDR1 LNHDA and CDR2 SQIVND (reference sequence). CDR3 protein: CASTPGSNTEAFF. Here the CDR3 DNA reads TGTGCCAGTACCCCGGGGTCGAACACTGAAGCTTTCTTT.

The chain uses TRBV5-1 and TRBJ2-7, with 7 bases lining up with TRBD1. This CDR3 contains 20 residues. CDR1 and CDR2 from the germline V gene are SGHRS and YFSETQ. The trim removed 1 base at V and 0 bases at J, leaving 19 bases unmatched. This CDR3 reads CASSLSGMAPTRGSSYEQYF. CDR3 DNA sequence: TGCGCCAGCAGCTTGTCCGGTATGGCACCTACCAGGGGGTCCTCCTACGAGCAGTACTTC.

The rearrangement uses TRBV7-9 and TRBJ1-2, with D possibly TRBD1 on 5 matching bases. The CDR3 has 15 amino acids. Trimming shortened V by 2 bases and J by 3 bases, and 13 bases separated the two germline ends. Germline V gene sequence: CDR1 SEHNR, CDR2 FQNEAQ (reference sequence). The CDR3 loop is CASSLSHGGDYGYTF. The CDR3 nucleotides read TGTGCCAGCAGCTTATCTCATGGAGGGGACTATGGCTACACCTTC.

The chain joins TRBV28 to TRBJ2-2; D possibly corresponds to TRBD2 (7 bases). This CDR3 has 15 amino acids. V dropped 5 bases and J dropped 9 bases, with 19 bases sitting between them. Germline V gene data show CDR1 as MDHEN and CDR2 as SYDVKM. CDR3 in amino acids: CASSPGGQFGRELFF. Written as DNA, the CDR3 is TGTGCCAGCAGTCCGGGAGGACAGTTCGGAAGGGAGCTGTTTTTT.

This chain links TRBV11-1 with TRBJ2-1; possible D gene TRBD2, 6 bases. Germline V gene sequence: CDR1 SGHAT, CDR2 FQDESV (reference sequence). The V end was cut by 0 bases, the J end by 1 base, with 10 bases between. CDR3 length: 16 amino acids. The CDR3 loop reads CASSLALGLSYNEQFF. CDR3 nucleotide sequence: TGTGCCAGCAGCTTAGCTTTGGGACTTTCCTACAATGAGCAGTTCTTC.

This clone came up once. The chain joins TRBV7-9 to TRBJ1-4; no reliable D call. V dropped 6 bases and J dropped 0 bases, with 14 bases sitting between them. Per the germline V gene, CDR1 is SEHNR and CDR2 is FQNEAQ (reference sequence). The CDR3 spans 16 residues. The CDR3 coding sequence is TGTGCCAGCAGTGCAAAGCGGCATCCAACTAATGAAAAACTGTTTTTT. It specifies CASSAKRHPTNEKLFF.

V and J are TRBV29-1 and TRBJ2-7; D gene unclear. Trimming stripped 4 bases from V and 0 bases from J, with 7 bases between. Germline V gene lookup returns CDR1 SQVTM and CDR2 ANQGSEA. This CDR3 comprises 12 residues. CDR3 sequence: CSVAVGSYEQYF. CDR3 sequence (DNA): TGCAGCGTTGCTGTCGGCTCCTACGAGCAGTACTTC.

V is TRBV5-1 and J is TRBJ2-5, with no clear D. Trimming stripped 6 bases from V and 0 bases from J, with 6 bases between. Germline CDR1 reads SGHRS; CDR2 reads YFSETQ. The CDR3 is 12 amino acids. CDR3 in DNA: TGCGCCAGCATGGAGTACCAAGAGACCCAGTACTTC. It encodes CASMEYQETQYF. The variable domain in full, with the rest retrieved from reference TRBV5-1 and TRBJ2-5, is KAGVTQTPRYLIKTRGQQVTLSCSPISGHRSVSWYQQTPGQGLQFLFEYFSETQRNKGNFPGRFSGRQFSNSRSEMNVSTLELGDSALYLCASMEYQETQYFGPGTRLLVL.

V gene TRBV4-1 combines with J gene TRBJ2-1; TRBD1 aligns across 8 bases. Per germline, CDR1 MGHRA and CDR2 YSYEKL. The CDR3 is 15 amino acids. J lost 6 bases, V lost 4 bases, and 8 bases had no gene match. The CDR3 bases are TGCGCCAGCAGCCGAGTCTTTGACAGGGGCAATGAGCAGTTCTTC. Translation: CASSRVFDRGNEQFF.

The J gene is TRBJ2-7, the V gene TRBV7-8, with 11 positions matching TRBD2. Losses at the gene ends were 4 bases for V and 4 bases for J; bases not matched to a gene: 6. Germline CDR1 is SGHVS and CDR2 is FQNEAQ. This CDR3 has 15 amino acids. CDR3 residues: CASSSLTSGSYEQYF. The CDR3 nucleotides read TGTGCCAGCAGCTCACTCACTAGCGGGAGTTACGAGCAGTACTTC. Complete variable domain (other parts from reference TRBV7-8 and TRBJ2-7): GAGVSQSPRYKVAKRGQDVALRCDPISGHVSLFWYQQALGQGPEFLTYFQNEAQLDKSGLPSDRFFAERPEGSVSTLKIQRTQQEDSAVYLCASSSLTSGSYEQYFGPGTRLTVT.

The chain couples TRBV6-1 to TRBJ1-1; 7 nucleotides align to TRBD1. Unmatched junction bases numbered 5, after V lost 6 bases and J lost 4 bases. CDR3 length: 13 amino acids. Germline V CDR1 and CDR2: MNHNS, SASEGT. This CDR3 is CASRLTGTTEAFF. DNA for the CDR3: TGTGCCAGCAGGCTGACAGGGACCACTGAAGCTTTCTTT.

A remark on this clone: Other DNA sequences in the same sample also yield this CDR3. This chain uses TRBV25-1 with TRBJ2-7, with TRBD1 matching 7 bases. V shed 3 bases and J 3 bases; nucleotides not matched to a gene: 8. The CDR3 loop spans 15 amino acids. Looked up from germline, CDR1 is MGHDK and CDR2 is SYGVNS. CDR3: CASSDSRDRDYEQYF. CDR3 in DNA: TGTGCCAGCAGTGATAGTAGGGACAGAGACTACGAGCAGTACTTC.

This rearrangement joins TRBV9 to TRBJ2-7; a weak D match, TRBD2 (5 bases). The germline V gene encodes CDR1 SGDLS and CDR2 YYNGEE. Deletions cut 3 bases from V and 5 bases from J, with 6 bases between. The CDR3 totals 11 residues. The CDR3 DNA follows: TGTGCCAGCAGCGCCGGGAACGAGCAGTACTTC. Translating it yields CASSAGNEQYF.

CDR3 sequence (DNA): TGCGCCAGCAGCCAAGTGACGGGAAAGTCGGGAACCGGGGAGCTGTTTTTT. It is translated as CASSQVTGKSGTGELFF. The chain recombines TRBV4-1 with TRBJ2-2, with TRBD2 as a possible D gene (5 bases). Germline lookup yields CDR1 MGHRA and CDR2 YSYEKL. The CDR3 length is 17 residues. Trimming shortened V by 1 base and J by 5 bases, and 17 bases separated the two germline ends.

The chain couples TRBV7-8 to TRBJ1-1; tentatively, D is TRBD1 (5 bases). Looked up from germline, CDR1 is SGHVS and CDR2 is FQNEAQ. This CDR3 is built from 15 residues. V dropped 5 bases and J dropped 1 base, with 14 bases sitting between them. The CDR3 DNA reads as TGTGCCAGCAGCGTGTTCGGGGGACGGAACACTGAAGCTTTCTTT. Its translation: CASSVFGGRNTEAFF. The full variable domain, completed using reference TRBV7-8 and TRBJ1-1, is GAGVSQSPRYKVAKRGQDVALRCDPISGHVSLFWYQQALGQGPEFLTYFQNEAQLDKSGLPSDRFFAERPEGSVSTLKIQRTQQEDSAVYLCASSVFGGRNTEAFFGQGTRLTVV.

The rearrangement joins TRBV9 to TRBJ2-1; TRBD2 agrees at 10 bases. The germline CDR1 and CDR2 sequences are SGDLS and YYNGEE. The CDR3 contains 15 residues. The junction had 4 bases not matched to a gene; V was cut back by 3 bases and J by 4 bases. The CDR3 is CASSATSGEYNEQFF. CDR3 in DNA: TGTGCCAGCAGCGCAACTAGCGGGGAATACAATGAGCAGTTCTTC.

The V call is TRBV18, the J call TRBJ2-1; weak D call: TRBD1 (6 bases). The germline CDR1 and CDR2 sequences are KGHSH and LQKENI. The CDR3 length is 15 residues. The V gene lost 2 bases and the J gene lost 8 bases, with 16 bases spanning the gap. The chain's CDR3 is CASSPTRGVSDEQFF. The CDR3, as DNA: TGTGCCAGCTCACCAACCAGGGGAGTATCCGATGAGCAGTTCTTC.

In DNA, the CDR3 is TGTGCCAGCAGTGGCCCGGGGGAGCGCTACGAGCAGTACTTC. Its translation is CASSGPGERYEQYF. The V gene is TRBV2, the J gene TRBJ2-7, with TRBD2 as a possible D gene (6 bases). The CDR3 is 14 amino acids. Trimming pared 4 bases from V and 3 bases from J, leaving 13 bases between. Germline CDR1 is SNHLY and CDR2 is FYNNEI.

This clone occurred once. The CDR3 DNA reads TGCGCCAGCAGCCAAGTTAGGGCTAGCGGGCACAATGAGCAGTTCTTC. It translates to CASSQVRASGHNEQFF. The chain employs TRBV4-1 and TRBJ2-1; 8 nucleotides agree with TRBD2. Germline-derived CDR1 and CDR2 are MGHRA and YSYEKL. V lost 1 base to trimming and J lost 5 bases; unmatched junction nucleotides: 7. CDR3 size: 16 residues.

In DNA form, the CDR3 reads TGTGCCAGCTCACCCAGGGGACAGAAGGCTTATGGCTACACCTTC. The encoded protein is CASSPRGQKAYGYTF. V gene TRBV18 combines with J gene TRBJ1-2; the match to TRBD1 covers 7 bases. Per germline, CDR1 KGHSH and CDR2 LQKENI. V dropped 3 bases and J dropped 5; count of bases not matched to a gene: 9. The CDR3 consists of 15 residues.

The chain couples TRBV5-8 to TRBJ1-5; the D is unclear. From germline, CDR1 is SGHTS and CDR2 YDEGEE. The CDR3 has 13 amino acids. Deletions cut 2 bases from V and 0 bases from J, with 3 bases between. The CDR3 coding sequence is TGTGCCAGCAGCTTACATAGCAATCAGCCCCAGCATTTT. This encodes CASSLHSNQPQHF.